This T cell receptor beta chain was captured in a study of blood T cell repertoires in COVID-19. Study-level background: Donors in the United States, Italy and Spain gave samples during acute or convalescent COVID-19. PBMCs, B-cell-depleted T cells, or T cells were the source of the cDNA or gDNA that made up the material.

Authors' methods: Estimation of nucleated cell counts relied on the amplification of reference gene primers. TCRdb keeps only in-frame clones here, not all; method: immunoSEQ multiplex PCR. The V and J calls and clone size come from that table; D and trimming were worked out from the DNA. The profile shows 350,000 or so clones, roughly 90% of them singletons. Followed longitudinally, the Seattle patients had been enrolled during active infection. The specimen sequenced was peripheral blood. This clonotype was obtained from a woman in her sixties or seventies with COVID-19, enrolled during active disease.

The CDR3 DNA reads TGTGCCAGCACAGAAGGGGTGGGAGGCTACACCTTC. Its translation is CASTEGVGGYTF. The V and J genes are TRBV2 and TRBJ1-2; D perhaps matches TRBD1 (5 bases). Trimming pared 7 bases from V and 8 bases from J, leaving 14 bases between. From germline, CDR1 is SNHLY and CDR2 FYNNEI. The CDR3 runs to 12 residues.